These T cell receptor beta chains were read from a single sample in a study of cytomegalovirus exposure and HLA in healthy donors. Libraries were prepared by immunoSEQ multiplex PCR; TCRdb keeps only in-frame clonotypes and omits some of them. The top ten clones hold more than 8.5% of a sample with more than 100,000 clones, roughly 63% of them seen once. The sample taken for sequencing was PBMCs. The receptors stem from a man in his forties in good health and CMV-seropositive. Both conserved end residues are part of each CDR3. D genes are given only for firm matches. Size tells how often a clone was seen (once, few, many) or the class of an expanded clone, and some rows leave it out.

TRBJ1-2	TRBD1	few	TRBV6-5	CASSPIQGNYGYTF	TGTGCCAGCAGCCCAATACAGGGGAACTATGGCTACACCTTC
TRBJ2-2	NA	NA	TRBV18	CASSPSGLNTGELFF	TGTGCCAGCTCACCTTCAGGGCTGAACACCGGGGAGCTGTTTTTT
TRBJ1-2	NA	few	TRBV7-9	CASSLAQNYGYTF	TGTGCCAGCAGCTTAGCACAGAACTATGGCTACACCTTC
TRBJ2-7	NA	NA	TRBV5-6	CASSLMSYEQYF	TGTGCCAGCAGCTTGATGAGCTACGAGCAGTACTTC
TRBJ2-3	NA	NA	TRBV7-3	CASSPRGLENTDTQYF	TGTGCCAGCAGCCCGCGAGGTTTGGAGAACACAGATACGCAGTATTTT
TRBJ2-7	TRBD1	NA	TRBV5-6	CASSRTGTYEQYF	TGTGCCAGCAGTAGGACAGGGACCTACGAGCAGTACTTC
TRBJ2-5	TRBD2	NA	TRBV5-1	CASSFTPSGAQETQYF	TGCGCCAGCAGCTTTACTCCTAGCGGGGCTCAAGAGACCCAGTACTTC
TRBJ2-1	NA	NA	TRBV30	CAWKWFSREQFF	TGTGCCTGGAAATGGTTTAGCCGTGAGCAGTTCTTC
TRBJ2-2	NA	few	TRBV6-1	CASRINQGTGELFF	TGTGCCAGCAGGATAAACCAGGGCACCGGGGAGCTGTTTTTT
TRBJ1-5	TRBD1	NA	TRBV7-9	CASSLAGTGVQPQHF	TGTGCCAGCAGCTTAGCCGGGACAGGGGTTCAGCCCCAGCATTTT
TRBJ2-3	TRBD2	NA	TRBV4-3	CASSQVPSGSAAQTDTQYF	TGCGCCAGCAGCCAAGTTCCTAGCGGGAGTGCGGCCCAGACAGATACGCAGTATTTT
TRBJ2-1	TRBD2	NA	TRBV27	CASSSTSGLTPYNEQFF	TGTGCCAGCAGCTCGACTAGCGGGCTTACCCCTTACAATGAGCAGTTCTTC
TRBJ2-1	NA	NA	TRBV28	CASSLWGLSYNEQFF	TGTGCCAGCAGTTTATGGGGACTGAGCTACAATGAGCAGTTCTTC
TRBJ1-1	NA	NA	TRBV29-1	CSVEGAGHGLNTEAFF	TGCAGCGTTGAAGGAGCAGGGCATGGTTTGAACACTGAAGCTTTCTTT
TRBJ2-5	NA	few	TRBV14	CASSQSSFAAETQYF	TGTGCCAGCAGCCAAAGTTCGTTTGCAGCGGAGACCCAGTACTTC
TRBJ2-3	TRBD2	NA	TRBV7-2	CASSLGLAGSQGTQYF	TGTGCCAGCAGCTTAGGGCTAGCGGGCTCCCAAGGTACGCAGTATTTT
TRBJ2-7	NA	NA	TRBV5-6	CASSFTTGSLVNEQYF	TGTGCCAGCAGCTTCACCACAGGGTCGCTGGTCAACGAGCAGTACTTC
TRBJ1-5	TRBD1	NA	TRBV18	CASSLGQGDSNQPQHF	TGTGCCAGCTCACTGGGACAGGGAGATAGCAATCAGCCCCAGCATTTT
TRBJ2-7	TRBD1	NA	TRBV18	CASHTGQGYEQYF	TGTGCCAGCCATACGGGACAGGGCTACGAGCAGTACTTC
TRBJ1-4	NA	NA	TRBV27	CASSPDYRATNEKLFF	TGTGCCAGCAGTCCCGACTACCGGGCAACTAATGAAAAACTGTTTTTT
TRBJ2-3	TRBD2	NA	TRBV5-1	CASSLRTSGGINTQYF	TGCGCCAGCAGCTTACGGACTAGCGGGGGTATTAATACGCAGTATTTT
TRBJ1-2	NA	NA	TRBV6-5	CASSWGGGRNYGYTF	TGTGCCAGCAGTTGGGGAGGTGGAAGGAACTATGGCTACACCTTC
TRBJ1-1	NA	few	TRBV7-3	CASSPWDGGNTEAFF	TGTGCCAGCAGCCCCTGGGACGGGGGTAACACTGAAGCTTTCTTT
TRBJ2-7	TRBD2	NA	TRBV5-1	CASRLAGELRYEQYF	TGCGCCAGCAGATTAGCGGGAGAATTGCGCTACGAGCAGTACTTC
TRBJ1-6	TRBD1	few	TRBV5-1	CASRQTGGGHSYNSPLHF	TGCGCCAGCAGACAAACAGGGGGAGGCCACTCCTATAATTCACCCCTCCACTTT
TRBJ1-3	TRBD1	NA	TRBV6-1	CASTTTGEVLTIHF	TGTGCCAGCACGACGACAGGGGAAGTATTGACCATACATTTT
TRBJ2-1	NA	NA	TRBV21-1	CASSKGHGQGHNEQFF	TGTGCCAGCAGCAAAGGACACGGACAGGGCCACAATGAGCAGTTCTTC
TRBJ1-4	NA	NA	TRBV28	CASSLLDEKLFF	TGTGCCAGCAGTCTCCTCGATGAAAAACTGTTTTTT
TRBJ2-5	TRBD2	NA	TRBV29-1	CSVEEASGEETQYF	TGCAGCGTTGAAGAGGCTAGCGGGGAAGAGACCCAGTACTTC
TRBJ2-7	NA	NA	TRBV7-9	CASSAREGVLSYEQYF	TGTGCCAGCAGCGCCCGCGAGGGGGTTTTGTCCTACGAGCAGTACTTC
TRBJ2-7	NA	once	TRBV5-1	CASGRTYNSYEQYF	TGCGCCAGCGGACGGACTTACAACTCCTACGAGCAGTACTTC
TRBJ2-5	TRBD1	NA	TRBV11-1	CASSFLQTGAGQYF	TGTGCCAGCAGCTTTCTCCAGACAGGGGCAGGCCAGTACTTC
TRBJ2-1	TRBD2	NA	TRBV9	CASSVLAGGGEQFF	TGTGCCAGCAGCGTACTAGCGGGAGGGGGTGAGCAGTTCTTC
TRBJ2-7	TRBD2	once	TRBV19	CASSNPGTSGSEQYF	TGTGCCAGTAGTAACCCCGGGACTAGCGGGAGCGAGCAGTACTTC
TRBJ2-7	NA	NA	TRBV11-2	CASSLAGKSYEQYF	TGCGCCAGCAGCTTAGCAGGAAAATCCTACGAGCAGTACTTC
TRBJ2-1	NA	NA	TRBV5-1	CASSSRLVSSYNEQFF	TGCGCCAGCAGCTCAAGACTCGTGAGCTCCTACAATGAGCAGTTCTTC
TRBJ1-2	NA	NA	TRBV13	CASSLGSGGYGYTF	TGTGCCAGCAGCTTAGGGAGCGGGGGTTATGGCTACACCTTC
TRBJ2-5	NA	NA	TRBV10-3	CATDSGETQYF	TGTGCCACGGACAGTGGAGAGACCCAGTACTTC
TRBJ2-5	NA	NA	TRBV6-1	CASSERGTLFQETQYF	TGTGCCAGCAGTGAACGGGGGACCCTATTCCAAGAGACCCAGTACTTC
TRBJ1-5	NA	NA	TRBV7-2	CASSLERGSNQPQHF	TGTGCCAGCAGCTTAGAGAGAGGTAGCAATCAGCCCCAGCATTTT
TRBJ2-7	NA	NA	TRBV11-3	CASSAGGEQYF	TGTGCCAGCAGCGCAGGAGGGGAGCAGTACTTC
TRBJ2-7	NA	NA	TRBV7-9	CASSRSGQATYEQYF	TGTGCCAGCAGCCGGAGCGGTCAGGCTACCTACGAGCAGTACTTC
TRBJ2-7	NA	NA	TRBV19	CASSTERVGEQYF	TGTGCCAGTAGTACAGAGAGGGTCGGCGAGCAGTACTTC
TRBJ2-7	NA	NA	TRBV6-5	CASSYSAGIYEQYF	TGTGCCAGCAGTTACTCGGCAGGAATCTACGAGCAGTACTTC
TRBJ1-2	NA	NA	TRBV4-2	CASSQDQASNYGYTF	TGTGCCAGCAGCCAAGATCAGGCGTCTAACTATGGCTACACCTTC
TRBJ2-7	NA	NA	TRBV19	CASSIRLFYEQYF	TGTGCCAGTAGTATCAGACTATTCTACGAGCAGTACTTC
TRBJ1-6	NA	few	TRBV7-9	CASSLGGSGNSPLHF	TGTGCCAGCAGCTTAGGAGGGTCGGGGAATTCACCCCTCCACTTT
TRBJ2-1	TRBD2	NA	TRBV6-1	CASRAGGREQFF	TGTGCCAGCAGGGCGGGAGGTCGGGAGCAGTTCTTC
TRBJ1-2	NA	NA	TRBV10-3	CAISEGGTFYGYTF	TGTGCCATCAGTGAGGGGGGGACGTTCTATGGCTACACCTTC
TRBJ2-3	TRBD2	NA	TRBV15	CATSRGRTSGGRSTDTQYF	TGTGCCACCAGCAGAGGTAGGACTAGCGGGGGGAGAAGCACAGATACGCAGTATTTT
TRBJ2-7	TRBD2	NA	TRBV28	CASTPSGRREQYF	TGTGCCAGCACACCTAGCGGGAGGAGGGAGCAGTACTTC
TRBJ1-4	TRBD1	NA	TRBV15	CATSREQGLGEKLFF	TGTGCCACCAGCAGAGAACAGGGGTTGGGTGAAAAACTGTTTTTT
TRBJ2-1	TRBD1	once	TRBV27	CASSRRQGAGDEQFF	TGTGCCAGCAGCCGAAGACAGGGGGCTGGGGATGAGCAGTTCTTC